This TCR beta chain comes out of a study of cytomegalovirus exposure and HLA in healthy donors. Study observations and caveats: According to a later analysis, TCR clusters from the first cohort tended to co-occur in the 90 to 150 validation repertoires. As confirmed in vitro, a few CMV-associated chains were specific for CMV antigens.

The method was immunoSEQ multiplex PCR; TCRdb's version includes in-frame clones alone and lacks a portion of them. Of 76,000 or so clones in the sample, approximately 93% were seen once. Note on this clone: Antigen unknown.

CDR1 and CDR2 (germline): SGHTS, YDEGEE. The CDR3 totals 14 residues. V lost 5 bases to trimming and J lost 5 bases; unmatched junction nucleotides: 3. V usage is TRBV5-8 and J usage is TRBJ1-6, with 8 nucleotides matching TRBD1. What was sequenced was PBMCs. The receptor's source is a woman aged 18-35 years in good health and CMV-seronegative. The CDR3 coding sequence is TGTGCCAGCAGGGGGACAGGTGATAATTCACCCCTCCACTTT. This translates into CASRGTGDNSPLHF. The whole variable domain, filled in from reference TRBV5-8 and TRBJ1-6, reads EAGVTQSPTHLIKTRGQQATLRCSPISGHTSVYWYQQALGLGLQFLLWYDEGEERNRGNFPPRFSGRQFPNYSSELNVNALELEDSALYLCASRGTGDNSPLHFGNGTRLTVT.